Sequencing of this T cell receptor beta chain was carried out in a study of shared clonotypes between healthy human individuals. The overall study: Serving as donors were two women and a few men, whose ages spanned 18 to 49. Overall study findings and caveats: The authors expected sequencing depth to affect clonotype sharing among donors. Researchers found naive subsets generally carried larger estimated richness than memory subsets. Specimens sampled were limited to blood, with tissue repertoires likely differing.

Profiled with immunoSEQ multiplex PCR; TCRdb holds only in-frame clones, not every one. Here the sample spans approximately 590,000 clones, 95% to 96% being singletons. CD45RO-negative cells were positively selected for CCR7, leaving out terminally differentiated effector memory CD45RA+ cells. As for this clone: The target antigen is unknown.

This CDR3 spans 15 amino acids. This receptor was obtained from a woman aged 25 to 39 in good health. This chain joins TRBV21-1 and TRBJ1-5; the table calls TRBD1, which could not be checked here. TRBV21-1 is tagged as a pseudogene. Sequencing was carried out using naive CD8+ T cells sorted from blood. CDR3: CASSRDRGLDQPQHF. CDR3 nucleotides: TGTGCCAGCAGCCGAGACAGGGGGCTAGATCAGCCCCAGCATTTT.